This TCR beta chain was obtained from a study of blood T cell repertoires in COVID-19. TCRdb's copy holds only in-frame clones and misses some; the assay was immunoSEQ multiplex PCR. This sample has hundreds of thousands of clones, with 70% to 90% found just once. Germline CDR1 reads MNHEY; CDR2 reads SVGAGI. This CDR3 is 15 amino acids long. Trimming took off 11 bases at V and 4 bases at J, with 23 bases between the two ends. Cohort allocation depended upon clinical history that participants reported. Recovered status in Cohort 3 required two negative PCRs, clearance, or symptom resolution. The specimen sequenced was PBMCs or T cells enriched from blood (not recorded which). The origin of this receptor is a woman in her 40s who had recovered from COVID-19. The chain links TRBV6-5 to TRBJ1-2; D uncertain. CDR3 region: CAVSRFGIELYGYTF. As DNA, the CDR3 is TGTGCCGTATCCCGGTTCGGGATCGAGCTCTATGGCTACACCTTC.